The T cell receptor beta chain under discussion was sequenced for a study of cytomegalovirus exposure and HLA in healthy donors. The PCR was carried out with 60 Vbeta primers and 13 Jbeta primers. Sequencing was performed with immunoSEQ multiplex PCR; in TCRdb, only in-frame clones are kept and a portion is missing. The repertoire holds 93,000 or so clones, with 76% as singletons. The sequencing input was PBMCs. This receptor was identified in a woman aged 18-35 years in good health and CMV-seropositive.

CDR3 in DNA: TGTGCCAGCAGCTTTATCAGGGACAGGGCGAACACTGAAGCTTTCTTT. It translates to CASSFIRDRANTEAFF. This chain connects TRBV7-2 to TRBJ1-1; 9 bases line up with TRBD1. V was pared by 3 bases and J by 1 base, with 6 bases of the junction left unmatched. Per the germline V gene, CDR1 is SGHTA and CDR2 is FQGNSA. The CDR3 length is 16 residues.